The 20 T cell receptor beta chains below were found in one sample sequenced in a study of tissue T cells after allogeneic stem cell transplantation (dated by TCRdb to 2021 to 2024). Receptors were amplified or captured by the immunoSEQ multiplex PCR assay. Sourced from immuneACCESS, this table was stored by TCRdb with only in-frame sequences that have V and J called. A share of the clones is absent; for the studies checked, an unresolved V gene accounts for under half, and the remainder has no known explanation. This sample comprises roughly 20,000 clones, approximately 69% of them detected only once. Clones ranked in the top ten supply about 0.41% of the sample. Specimen: blood. The receptors here all came from a female BALB/c mouse in good health. This strain possesses the MHC haplotype H2-d.

Details on this clone: Mouse germline and gene names are used. The CDR3 end is not reached by the read, which stops 1 residue before it; the germline J gene fills it in. The rearrangement links TRBV2 to TRBJ1-6, with D perhaps TRBD1 (5 bases). TRBJ1-6 is filed as an ORF, its function uncertain. The CDR3 contains 17 residues. The V and J ends lost 0 bases and 8 bases respectively, with 17 bases between them. Germline values: CDR1 LGHNA, CDR2 YSYQKL. This chain's CDR3 is CASSQDGTTERDSPLYF. CDR3 bases read: TGTGCCAGCAGCCAAGATGGGACGACAGAGCGGGATTCGCCCCTCTAC.

This clone was found a few times. The genes and germline here are from mouse. With the read ending 1 residue before the CDR3 end, the germline J gene is used to fill in that end. The rearrangement joins TRBV1 to TRBJ2-7; 10 positions agree with TRBD2. CDR1 NSQYPW and CDR2 LRSPGD come from the germline V gene (reference sequence). Trimming removed 0 bases from V and 3 bases from J; junction bases left unmatched: 2. CDR3 length: 15 residues. CDR3 loop: CTCSAETGGRYEQYF. Incomplete CDR3 DNA: TGCACCTGCAGTGCAGAGACTGGGGGGCGCTATGAACAGTAC. Based on the CDR3 plus reference TRBV1 and TRBJ2-7, the full variable domain is VTLLEQNPRWRLVPRGQAVNLRCILKNSQYPWMSWYQQDLQKQLQWLFTLRSPGDKEVKSLPGADYLATRVTDTELRLQVANMSQGRTLYCTCSAETGGRYEQYFGPGTRLTVL.

Turning to this clone: All gene names here are mouse names. The sequenced CDR3 bases are TGTGCCAGCAGCCAAGTGGACAGGGGGGGTGCAGAAACGCTGTAT. Residues: CASSQVDRGGAETLY. In full, the CDR3 reads CASSQVDRGGAETLYF. The rearrangement joins TRBV5 to TRBJ2-3; 10 bases map to TRBD1. Read coverage stops 1 residue before the CDR3 terminus; the germline J gene supplies the remainder. Per germline, CDR1 LGHNA and CDR2 YNLKQL (reference sequence). The CDR3 runs to 16 residues. The ends lost 1 base at V and 1 base at J; junction bases unmatched: 2.

A note on this clone: Mouse gene names and germline throughout. The observed sequence ends 1 residue before the CDR3 terminus, with the missing tail filled in from the germline J gene. This chain joins TRBV29 and TRBJ2-4; possibly TRBD1 for D (6 bases). The V end was cut by 0 bases, the J end by 0 bases, with 10 bases between. The CDR3 covers 16 residues. CDR1 is MSHET and CDR2 is SYDVDS in the germline V gene. Partial CDR3 DNA: TGTGCTAGCAGTTTATCTGGGACACCTAGTCAAAACACCTTGTAC. Translation: CASSLSGTPSQNTLY. The whole CDR3 protein reads CASSLSGTPSQNTLYF.

About this clone: The gene names given are mouse names. The part of the CDR3 DNA that was read is TGTGCCAGCAGCCCCTGGGGCTCCTATGAACAGTAC. Its protein product is CASSPWGSYEQY. The full CDR3 sequence reads CASSPWGSYEQYF. The V gene is TRBV4, the J gene TRBJ2-7, with a weak D call TRBD2 (6 bases). Read coverage stops 1 residue before the CDR3 terminus; the germline J gene supplies the remainder. V was trimmed by 5 bases and J by 0 bases, leaving 8 bases between them. This CDR3 has 13 residues. Germline CDR1 and CDR2: LGHDT and YNNKQL (reference sequence).

About this clone itself: The genes are named according to mouse. From the germline J gene comes the end of the CDR3, since the read stops 1 residue before it. This chain joins TRBV4 and TRBJ2-3; D perhaps matches TRBD1 (5 bases). V lost 4 bases and J lost 1, with 6 bases in between. The CDR3 covers 13 residues. Germline V gene data show CDR1 as LGHDT and CDR2 as YNNKQL (reference sequence). The DNA read from the CDR3 is TGTGCCAGCAGCTCCAGGGGTGCAGAAACGCTGTAT. It is translated as CASSSRGAETLY. The CDR3 reads in full as CASSSRGAETLYF.

This clone was observed a handful of times. The listed genes are named as in mouse. The DNA ends 1 residue before the CDR3 does, and the rest of the CDR3 is filled in from the germline J gene. This rearrangement joins TRBV29 to TRBJ1-4, with 10 bases aligning to TRBD1. The CDR3 covers 14 residues. Germline V CDR1 and CDR2: MSHET, SYDVDS. The junction had 3 bases not matched to a gene; V was cut back by 3 bases and J by 8 bases. Here the CDR3 reads CASSFGTGVERLFF. Partial CDR3 DNA: TGTGCTAGCAGTTTTGGGACAGGGGTGGAAAGATTATTT.

Regarding this clone: Genes and germline are mouse. The read falls 1 residue short of the CDR3 end, and the missing part is taken from the germline J gene. The chain carries TRBV19 and TRBJ1-4; the D gene is possibly TRBD1 (6 bases). V lost 6 bases and J lost 1, with 10 bases in between. This CDR3 has 14 residues. Germline CDR1 reads FNHDT; CDR2 reads SITEND (reference sequence). CDR3 bases read: TGTGCCAGCACCCCACAGGGTTCCAACGAAAGATTATTT. It translates to CASTPQGSNERLF. The full CDR3 protein is CASTPQGSNERLFF. The variable domain in full, completed from reference TRBV19 and TRBJ1-4, reads GGIITQTPKFLIGQEGQKLTLKCQQNFNHDTMYWYRQDSGKGLRLIYYSITENDLQKGDLSEGYDASREKKSSFSLTVTSAQKNEMAVFLCASTPQGSNERLFFGHGTKLSVL.

Comments on this clone: All gene names here are mouse names. The missing CDR3 end, 1 residue past where the read stops, is filled in from the germline J gene. The chain recombines TRBV14 with TRBJ2-2; 7 nucleotides agree with TRBD1. The CDR3 is 16 amino acids. CDR1 is SGHDT, CDR2 FRDEAV, per germline. Trimming cost V 4 bases and J 2 bases; bases outside gene matches: 8. This chain's CDR3 is CASSTTGQTNTGQLYF. The sequenced CDR3 bases are TGTGCCAGCAGTACAACGGGACAGACCAACACCGGGCAGCTCTAC.

With respect to this clone: Mouse germline and gene names are used. The read halts 1 residue ahead of the CDR3 end, with the missing end drawn from the germline J gene. J is TRBJ1-4 and V is TRBV1; 7 positions agree with TRBD1. V shed 5 bases and J 0 bases; nucleotides not matched to a gene: 3. This CDR3 is built from 15 residues. From germline, CDR1 is NSQYPW and CDR2 LRSPGD (reference sequence). The DNA read from the CDR3 is TGCACCTGCAGTTGGACAGGAATTTCCAACGAAAGATTATTT. Protein: CTCSWTGISNERLF. The entire CDR3 reads CTCSWTGISNERLFF. The variable domain in full, with the rest retrieved from reference TRBV1 and TRBJ1-4, is VTLLEQNPRWRLVPRGQAVNLRCILKNSQYPWMSWYQQDLQKQLQWLFTLRSPGDKEVKSLPGADYLATRVTDTELRLQVANMSQGRTLYCTCSWTGISNERLFFGHGTKLSVL.

As for this clone: Gene labels here are mouse ones. The read stops 1 residue short of the end of the CDR3; the missing end is completed from the germline J gene. V gene TRBV13-2 combines with J gene TRBJ1-2; D is undetermined. The V and J ends lost 0 bases and 0 bases respectively, with 9 bases between them. The CDR3 consists of 15 residues. CDR1 is NNHNN, CDR2 SYGAGS, per germline (reference sequence). The CDR3 DNA, read in part, is TGTGCCAGCGGTGATGGAGACGGGTCAAACTCCGACTACACC. Translated, it gives CASGDGDGSNSDYT. The whole CDR3 is CASGDGDGSNSDYTF.

This clone has more than one count but fewer than ten. Gene names refer to mouse genes. Read data end 1 residue before the CDR3 end; the end is taken from the germline J gene. The chain employs TRBV13-2 and TRBJ2-1, with 11 bases fitting TRBD2. This CDR3 has 15 amino acids. Germline V gene data show CDR1 as NNHNN and CDR2 as SYGAGS (reference sequence). The V segment lost 3 bases and the J segment 1 base; nucleotides outside the gene matches: 0. The sequenced CDR3 bases are TGTGCCAGCGGTGGGACTGGGGGGAACTATGCTGAGCAGTTC. As protein: CASGGTGGNYAEQF. Given in full, the CDR3 is CASGGTGGNYAEQFF.

As regards this clone: Gene names and germline match the mouse. The DNA ends 1 residue before the CDR3 does, and the rest of the CDR3 is filled in from the germline J gene. The chain is built from TRBV13-1 and TRBJ1-1; TRBD1 is a possible D gene (5 bases). V was cut by 6 bases and J by 0 bases, with 9 bases left in between. CDR1 is NSHNY and CDR2 is SYGAGN in the germline V gene. The CDR3 runs 13 residues. CDR3 loop: CASTPGQNTEVFF. The CDR3 bases that were read are TGTGCCAGCACTCCGGGACAGAACACAGAAGTCTTC.

A note on this clone: The germline and genes are mouse ones. Read sequence stops 1 residue before the CDR3 end, and the germline J gene provides the missing end. This chain links TRBV13-3 with TRBJ2-3; 7 bases line up with TRBD1. V gave up 5 bases and J gave up 0 bases; unmatched junction bases: 3. This CDR3 has 14 residues. CDR1 and CDR2 from the germline V gene are NNHDY and SYVADS. CDR3 DNA, as far as it was read: TGTGCCAGCAGAGGGACAGCTAGTGCAGAAACGCTGTAT. Its protein product is CASRGTASAETLY. The whole CDR3 sequence is CASRGTASAETLYF.

Comments on this clone: Each gene name is a mouse one. Read sequence stops 1 residue before the CDR3 end, and the germline J gene provides the missing end. This chain links TRBV13-1 with TRBJ2-3; 7 bases map to TRBD2. V shed 3 bases, J shed 0 bases, and the junction held 4 bases outside the gene matches. The CDR3 extends over 15 amino acids. The V gene's germline CDR1 is NSHNY and CDR2 SYGAGN. Incomplete CDR3 DNA: TGTGCCAGCAGTGGGCCTGGGGGTAGTGCAGAAACGCTGTAT. The encoded protein is CASSGPGGSAETLY. The whole CDR3 is CASSGPGGSAETLYF.

For this clone: The listed genes are named as in mouse. The read terminates 1 residue ahead of where the CDR3 ends, so the germline J gene completes it. The chain links TRBV1 to TRBJ2-5; no reliable D call. This CDR3 has 13 amino acids. V lost 4 bases, J lost 0 bases, and 5 bases lay in between. Germline CDR1 is NSQYPW and CDR2 is LRSPGD (reference sequence). The CDR3 region is CTCSDFNQDTQYF. The sequenced part of the CDR3 DNA is TGCACCTGCAGTGATTTTAACCAAGACACCCAGTAC.

With regard to this clone: Gene names and germline refer to mouse. The read ends 1 residue before the CDR3 terminus; that terminus is restored from the germline J gene. The chain carries TRBV14 and TRBJ2-3; 8 bases map to TRBD1. Losses at the gene ends were 5 bases for V and 2 bases for J; bases not matched to a gene: 1. The CDR3 is 13 amino acids. Germline V gene data show CDR1 as SGHDT and CDR2 as FRDEAV. The CDR3 bases that were read are TGTGCCAGCAGCCAGGGGGCTGCAGAAACGCTGTAT. It translates to CASSQGAAETLY. The complete CDR3 reads CASSQGAAETLYF.

In this sample, this clone turned up a few times. These gene names are mouse names. The CDR3 end is not reached by the read, which stops 1 residue before it; the germline J gene fills it in. This chain uses TRBV5 with TRBJ2-7, with 9 bases matching TRBD2. The CDR3 sequence is 13 residues long. With V trimmed by 3 bases and J by 4 bases, 1 base remained unmatched. The V gene's germline CDR1 is LGHNA and CDR2 YNLKQL (reference sequence). CDR3 DNA (partial): TGTGCCAGCAGCCAGGACTGGGGTTATGAACAGTAC. Translation gives CASSQDWGYEQY. The entire CDR3 protein reads CASSQDWGYEQYF.

Note on this clone: Gene names and germline match the mouse. The read ends 1 residue before the CDR3 terminus; that terminus is restored from the germline J gene. The rearrangement links TRBV13-1 to TRBJ1-2; D unclear. This CDR3 is built from 13 residues. Germline V lookup: CDR1 NSHNY, CDR2 SYGAGN. The V and J ends lost 4 bases and 0 bases respectively, with 7 bases between them. The DNA read from the CDR3 is TGTGCCAGCAGTCTACGGGCAAACTCCGACTACACC. Protein: CASSLRANSDYT. The entire CDR3 reads CASSLRANSDYTF.

Points on this clone: Germline and genes: mouse. The DNA ends 1 residue before the CDR3 does, and the rest of the CDR3 is filled in from the germline J gene. This chain connects TRBV29 to TRBJ2-4; maybe TRBD1 (5 bases). V lost 0 bases to trimming and J lost 1 base, with 14 bases between them. Germline CDR1 and CDR2: MSHET and SYDVDS. CDR3 length: 17 amino acids. This CDR3 reads CASSLSGRERGQNTLYF. The CDR3 DNA, read in part, is TGTGCTAGCAGTTTATCTGGCAGGGAAAGAGGTCAAAACACCTTGTAC.